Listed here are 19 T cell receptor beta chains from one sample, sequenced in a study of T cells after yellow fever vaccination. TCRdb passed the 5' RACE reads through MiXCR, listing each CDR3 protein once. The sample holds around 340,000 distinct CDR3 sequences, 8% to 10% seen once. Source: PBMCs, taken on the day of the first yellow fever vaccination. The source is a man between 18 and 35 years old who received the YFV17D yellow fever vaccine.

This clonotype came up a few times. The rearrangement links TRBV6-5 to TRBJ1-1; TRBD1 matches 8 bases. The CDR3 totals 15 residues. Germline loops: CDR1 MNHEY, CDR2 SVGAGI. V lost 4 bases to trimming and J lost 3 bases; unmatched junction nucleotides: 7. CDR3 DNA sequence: TGTGCCAGCAGTTCCCATCAGGGGGCTTACACTGAAGCTTTCTTT. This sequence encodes CASSSHQGAYTEAFF.

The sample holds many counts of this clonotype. CDR3: CASPYIEETQYF. The CDR3, as DNA: TGCGCCAGCCCCTATATTGAAGAGACCCAGTACTTC. This chain connects TRBV5-1 to TRBJ2-5; D is undetermined. CDR1 is SGHRS, CDR2 YFSETQ, per germline. This CDR3 has 12 residues. The ends were cut back, 7 bases at V and 3 bases at J, with 10 bases in the middle.

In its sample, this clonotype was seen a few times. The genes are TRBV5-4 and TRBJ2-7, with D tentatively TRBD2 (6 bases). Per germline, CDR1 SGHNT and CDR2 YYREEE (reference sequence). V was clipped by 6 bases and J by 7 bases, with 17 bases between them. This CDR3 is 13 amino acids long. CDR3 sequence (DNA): TGTGCCAGCACCCCGGGCCGCCGGGAGGAGCAGTACTTC. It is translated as CASTPGRREEQYF.

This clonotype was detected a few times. The DNA of the CDR3 is TGCGCCAGCAGCCTCATGAGCAGCGGCTCCTACGAGCAGTACTTC. This translates into CASSLMSSGSYEQYF. The genes are TRBV5-1 and TRBJ2-7; D is possibly TRBD2 (5 bases). The ends were cut back, 4 bases at V and 0 bases at J, with 14 bases in the middle. The CDR3 runs to 15 residues. Germline V CDR1 and CDR2: SGHRS, YFSETQ.

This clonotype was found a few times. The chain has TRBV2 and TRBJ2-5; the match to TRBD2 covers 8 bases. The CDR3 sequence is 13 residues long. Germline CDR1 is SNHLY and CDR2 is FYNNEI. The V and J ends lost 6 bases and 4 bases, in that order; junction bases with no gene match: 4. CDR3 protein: CASRRGEVETQYF. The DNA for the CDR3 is TGTGCCAGCAGGCGGGGGGAGGTAGAGACCCAGTACTTC.

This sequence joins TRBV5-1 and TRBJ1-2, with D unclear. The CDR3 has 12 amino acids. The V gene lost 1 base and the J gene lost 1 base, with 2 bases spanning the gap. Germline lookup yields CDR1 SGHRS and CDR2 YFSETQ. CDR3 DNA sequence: TGCGCCAGCAGCTTGCTTAACTATGGCTACACCTTC. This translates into CASSLLNYGYTF.

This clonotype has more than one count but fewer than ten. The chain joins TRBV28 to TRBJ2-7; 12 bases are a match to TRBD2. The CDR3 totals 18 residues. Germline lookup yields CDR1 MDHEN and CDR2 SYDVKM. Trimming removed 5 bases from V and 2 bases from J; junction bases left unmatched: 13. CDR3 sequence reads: CASSPPRLAGDKTYEQYV. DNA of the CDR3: TGTGCCAGCAGTCCACCAAGACTAGCGGGGGATAAGACCTACGAGCAGTACGTC.

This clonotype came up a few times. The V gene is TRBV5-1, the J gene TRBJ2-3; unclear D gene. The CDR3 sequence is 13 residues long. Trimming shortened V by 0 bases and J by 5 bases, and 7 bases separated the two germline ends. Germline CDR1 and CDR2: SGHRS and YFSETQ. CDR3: CASSLDSVDTQYF. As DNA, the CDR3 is TGCGCCAGCAGCTTGGACAGCGTAGATACGCAGTATTTT.

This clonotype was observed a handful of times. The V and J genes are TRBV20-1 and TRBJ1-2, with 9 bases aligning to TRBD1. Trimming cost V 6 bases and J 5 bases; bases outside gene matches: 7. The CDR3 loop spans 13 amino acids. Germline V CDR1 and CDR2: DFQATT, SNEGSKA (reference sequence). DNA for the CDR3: TGCAGTGCGGCCGGACAGGGGCTGTATGGCTACACCTTC. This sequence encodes CSAAGQGLYGYTF.

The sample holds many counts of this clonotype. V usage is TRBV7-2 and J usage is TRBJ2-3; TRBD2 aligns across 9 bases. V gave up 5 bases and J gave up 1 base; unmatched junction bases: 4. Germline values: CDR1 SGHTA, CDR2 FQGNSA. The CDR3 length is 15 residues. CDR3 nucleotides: TGTGCCAGCAGCCGACGGACTAGCGGCACAGATACGCAGTATTTT. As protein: CASSRRTSGTDTQYF. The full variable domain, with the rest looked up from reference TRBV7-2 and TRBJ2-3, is GAGVSQSPSNKVTEKGKDVELRCDPISGHTALYWYRQSLGQGLEFLIYFQGNSAPDKSGLPSDRFSAERTGGSVSTLTIQRTQQEDSAVYLCASSRRTSGTDTQYFGPGTRLTVL.

Here the CDR3 DNA reads TGTGCCAGCAGCTTGGTTGGGACGGAGGGGAAAGAGACCCAGTACTTC. Its translation is CASSLVGTEGKETQYF. The chain combines TRBV7-9 with TRBJ2-5; a weak D match, TRBD2 (6 bases). V was trimmed by 3 bases and J by 3 bases, leaving 17 bases between them. This CDR3 spans 16 amino acids. CDR1 SEHNR and CDR2 FQNEAQ come from the germline V gene (reference sequence).

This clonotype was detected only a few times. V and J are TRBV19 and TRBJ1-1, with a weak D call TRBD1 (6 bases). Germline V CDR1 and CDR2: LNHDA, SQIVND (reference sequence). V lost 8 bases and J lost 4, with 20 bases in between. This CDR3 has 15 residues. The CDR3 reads CASRNLSGVATEAFF. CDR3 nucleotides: TGTGCCAGTCGAAACCTCTCAGGGGTGGCCACTGAAGCTTTCTTT.

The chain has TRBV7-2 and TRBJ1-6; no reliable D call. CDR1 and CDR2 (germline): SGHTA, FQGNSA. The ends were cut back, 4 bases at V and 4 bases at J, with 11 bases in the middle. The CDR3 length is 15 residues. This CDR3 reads CASSYTGSYNSPLHF. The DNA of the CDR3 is TGTGCCAGCAGCTATACGGGGTCGTATAATTCACCCCTCCACTTT.

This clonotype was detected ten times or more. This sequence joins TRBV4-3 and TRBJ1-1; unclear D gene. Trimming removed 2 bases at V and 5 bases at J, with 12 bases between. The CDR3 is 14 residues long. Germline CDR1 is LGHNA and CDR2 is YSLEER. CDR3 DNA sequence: TGCGCCAGCAGCCAATCTGGCCCGCGGACTGAAGCTTTCTTT. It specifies CASSQSGPRTEAFF.

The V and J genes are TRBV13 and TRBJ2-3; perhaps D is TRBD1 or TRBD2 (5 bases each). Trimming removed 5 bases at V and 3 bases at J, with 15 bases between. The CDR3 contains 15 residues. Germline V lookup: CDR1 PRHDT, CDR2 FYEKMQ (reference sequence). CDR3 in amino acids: CASSPEEGITDTQYF. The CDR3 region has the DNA TGTGCCAGCAGCCCCGAAGAGGGGATTACAGATACGCAGTATTTT. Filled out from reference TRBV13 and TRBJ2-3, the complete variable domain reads AAGVIQSPRHLIKEKRETATLKCYPIPRHDTVYWYQQGPGQDPQFLISFYEKMQSDKGSIPDRFSAQQFSDYHSELNMSSLELGDSALYFCASSPEEGITDTQYFGPGTRLTVL.

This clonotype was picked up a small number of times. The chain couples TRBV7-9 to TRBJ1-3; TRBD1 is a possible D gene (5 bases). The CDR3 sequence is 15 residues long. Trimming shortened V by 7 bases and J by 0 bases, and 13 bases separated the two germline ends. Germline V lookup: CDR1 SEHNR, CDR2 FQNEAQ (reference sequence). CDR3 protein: CASTDGGNSGNTIYF. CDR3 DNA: TGTGCCAGCACCGACGGGGGGAACTCTGGAAACACCATATATTTT.

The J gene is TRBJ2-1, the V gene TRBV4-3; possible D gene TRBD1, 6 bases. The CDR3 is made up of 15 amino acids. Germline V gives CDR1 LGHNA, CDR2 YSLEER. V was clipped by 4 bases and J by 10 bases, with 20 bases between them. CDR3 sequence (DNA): TGCGCCAGCAGCCGAATTGGCTCCGGGACAATAGAGCAGTTCTTC. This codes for CASSRIGSGTIEQFF.

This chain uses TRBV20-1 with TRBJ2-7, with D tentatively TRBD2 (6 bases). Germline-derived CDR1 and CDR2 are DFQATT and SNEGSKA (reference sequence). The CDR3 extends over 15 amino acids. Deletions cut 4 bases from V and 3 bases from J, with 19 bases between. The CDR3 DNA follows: TGCAGTGCTAAAGGTCGGAGGGATTTTGTCTACGAGCAGTACTTC. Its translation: CSAKGRRDFVYEQYF.

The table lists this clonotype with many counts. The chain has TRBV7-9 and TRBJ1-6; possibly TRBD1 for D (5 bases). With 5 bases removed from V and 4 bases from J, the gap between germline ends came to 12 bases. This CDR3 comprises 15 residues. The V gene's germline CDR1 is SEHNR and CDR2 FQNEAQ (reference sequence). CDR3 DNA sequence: TGTGCCAGCAGCGTAGACAGATATTATAATTCACCCCTCCACTTT. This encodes CASSVDRYYNSPLHF.